This TCR beta chain was identified during a study of T cell responses to AZD1222 COVID-19 vaccine. As regards this clone: Its antigen is unknown.

Only in-frame clones appear in the TCRdb table, and some are missing; sequencing was by immunoSEQ multiplex PCR. The top ten clones hold about 6.8% of a sample with fewer than 110,000 clones, 75% to 95% of them seen once. The CDR3 spans 16 residues. Germline CDR1 is SGHRS and CDR2 is YFSETQ. Trimming cost V 3 bases and J 5 bases; bases outside gene matches: 8. Study results and caveats: Females outnumbered males among donors, who were mostly white British; clonal diversity was possibly underestimated. Seropositive AZD1222 recipients at baseline numbered only 6 or 7. Spike-specific TCR breadth and depth both grew after two AZD1222 doses.

The sample here was peripheral blood, taken 28 days after the second AZD1222 dose. This chain joins TRBV5-1 and TRBJ2-1; 10 bases match TRBD2. This sequence was found in an adult who received the AZD1222 COVID-19 vaccine. CDR3 residues: CASSWASGRGHNEQFF. The CDR3 DNA follows: TGCGCCAGCAGCTGGGCTAGCGGGAGAGGTCACAATGAGCAGTTCTTC.